This T cell receptor (beta chain) was retrieved from a study of T cells in Graves' hyperthyroidism and ophthalmopathy. There are many counts of this clonotype. The ends were cut back, 3 bases at V and 7 bases at J, with 10 bases in the middle. The CDR3 spans 12 residues. CDR1 is GTSNPN, CDR2 SVGIG, per germline (reference sequence). The investigators amplified TCR beta CDR3 regions from RNA transcripts. A set of HTBI primers served as the primers for a first-round RT-PCR of the TCR CDR3. One entry per CDR3 protein, called by TCRdb with MiXCR from the multiplex PCR reads. Among about 550,000 distinct CDR3 sequences listed, around 20% were seen once.

The clonotype originates from a man younger than 35 with Graves' hyperthyroidism. The specimen sequenced was blood. The chain uses TRBV30 and TRBJ2-4; TRBD2 is a possible D gene (7 bases). CDR3 DNA sequence: TGTGCCTGGAGGGAGGGGGGGAACATTCAGTACTTC. It specifies CAWREGGNIQYF.